These T cell receptor beta chains were read from a single sample in a study of cytomegalovirus exposure and HLA in healthy donors. Sequencing used immunoSEQ multiplex PCR; TCRdb keeps in-frame clones, though not all of them. The sample contains 55,000 or so clones, roughly four fifths of which appear only once. The sequenced sample was PBMCs. These receptors were taken from a man between 45 and 60 years old in good health and CMV-seronegative. CDR3s include the opening cysteine and the closing phenylalanine or tryptophan. D genes are given only for firm matches. Only some rows state a clone size, as once, few, many or a class for expanded clones.

cdr3_length	clone_size	v_call	j_call	d_call	cdr3_nt	cdr3_aa
14	NA	TRBV5-4	TRBJ1-4	NA	TGTGCCAGCAGCTTATCTACGGGTAATGAAAAACTGTTTTTT	CASSLSTGNEKLFF
15	NA	TRBV5-1	TRBJ2-2	TRBD1	TGCGCCAGCAGCCCCGACAGGGGGAGTTCCGGGGAGCTGTTTTTT	CASSPDRGSSGELFF
14	NA	TRBV19	TRBJ1-6	NA	TGTGCCAGTAGCAAGAGCTCCTATAATTCACCCCTCCACTTT	CASSKSSYNSPLHF
14	NA	TRBV7-9	TRBJ2-7	TRBD1	TGTGCCAGCAGCCCGGGACAGGGTGACTACGAGCAGTACTTC	CASSPGQGDYEQYF
13	NA	TRBV29-1	TRBJ1-1	TRBD1	TGCAGCGTTGAGAGGCAGGGGGTCACTGAAGCTTTCTTT	CSVERQGVTEAFF
13	NA	TRBV6-1	TRBJ1-4	NA	TGTGCCAGCATACGACAGACTAATGAAAAACTGTTTTTT	CASIRQTNEKLFF
18	NA	TRBV19	TRBJ1-1	NA	TGTGCCAGTAGTATAGGCCCCCAAGGGGCGGCCATAGCCACTGAAGCTTTCTTT	CASSIGPQGAAIATEAFF
14	NA	TRBV5-1	TRBJ2-3	TRBD2	TGCGCCAGCAGCTACGGGGGGGCCGCAGATACGCAGTATTTT	CASSYGGAADTQYF
13	NA	TRBV29-1	TRBJ2-5	TRBD1	TGCAGCGTTTCCGGGACAGGGGAAGAGACCCAGTACTTC	CSVSGTGEETQYF
14	NA	TRBV25-1	TRBJ2-5	TRBD1	TGTGCCAGCAGTCGGGGACAGAACCAAGAGACCCAGTACTTC	CASSRGQNQETQYF
16	NA	TRBV7-2	TRBJ2-2	TRBD2	TGTGCCAGCAGCCAGAGACTAGCGGGGTTTGCCGGGGAGCTGTTTTTT	CASSQRLAGFAGELFF
14	NA	TRBV6-1	TRBJ1-5	NA	TGTGCCAGCAGTGAAAGAACAGCTAATCAGCCCCAGCATTTT	CASSERTANQPQHF
14	few	TRBV5-1	TRBJ2-2	NA	TGCGCCAGCAGCTTAAGACAGTTAACCGGGGAGCTGTTTTTT	CASSLRQLTGELFF
16	NA	TRBV7-2	TRBJ2-2	TRBD2	TGTGCCAGCAGCCCCCTTGCGGGGGGTTACACCGGGGAGCTGTTTTTT	CASSPLAGGYTGELFF
16	NA	TRBV10-2	TRBJ1-2	NA	TGCGCCAGCAGTGTTCCCCCGGGGGTTGGTAACTATGGCTACACCTTC	CASSVPPGVGNYGYTF
16	NA	TRBV11-2	TRBJ2-2	NA	TGTGCCAGCAGCAAGGTCGCGGGCTCAAACACCGGGGAGCTGTTTTTT	CASSKVAGSNTGELFF
12	NA	TRBV6-5	TRBJ1-1	NA	TGTGCCAGCATCGGCGGTCCCACTGAAGCTTTCTTT	CASIGGPTEAFF
13	NA	TRBV9	TRBJ1-1	TRBD1	TGTGCCAGCAGGGGACAGGGCGAGACTGAAGCTTTCTTT	CASRGQGETEAFF
16	NA	TRBV6-4	TRBJ1-1	TRBD1	TGTGCCAGCAGTCCGGCACCGGGACAGGGGGCAGATGAAGCTTTCTTT	CASSPAPGQGADEAFF
12	NA	TRBV6-1	TRBJ2-1	TRBD1	TGTGCCAGCAAACAGGGGGCAGGGGAGCAGTTCTTC	CASKQGAGEQFF
19	NA	TRBV7-9	TRBJ2-3	TRBD2	TGTGCCAGCAGCTCGGCCGTCGGACTAGCGTTCGTCGGGACAGATACGCAGTATTTT	CASSSAVGLAFVGTDTQYF
14	NA	TRBV13	TRBJ2-7	TRBD2	TGTGCCAGCAGCCCGCCGGGACTAGCGTACGAGCAGTACTTC	CASSPPGLAYEQYF
16	NA	TRBV27	TRBJ2-1	TRBD2	TGTGCCAGCAGTTTGATCGGGGGGAACTCCTACAATGAGCAGTTCTTC	CASSLIGGNSYNEQFF